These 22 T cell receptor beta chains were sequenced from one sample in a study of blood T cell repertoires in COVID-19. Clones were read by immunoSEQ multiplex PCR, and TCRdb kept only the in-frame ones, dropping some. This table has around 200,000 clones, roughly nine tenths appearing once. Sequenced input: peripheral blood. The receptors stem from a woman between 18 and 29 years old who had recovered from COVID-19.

CDR3 region: CASSPPSTDYYGYTF. The CDR3 nucleotides are TGTGCCAGCTCACCACCGTCGACGGACTACTATGGCTACACCTTC. V usage is TRBV18 and J usage is TRBJ1-2; D gene unclear. The CDR3 spans 15 residues. The ends were cut back, 0 bases at V and 3 bases at J, with 11 bases in the middle. The germline V gene has CDR1 KGHSH and CDR2 LQKENI.

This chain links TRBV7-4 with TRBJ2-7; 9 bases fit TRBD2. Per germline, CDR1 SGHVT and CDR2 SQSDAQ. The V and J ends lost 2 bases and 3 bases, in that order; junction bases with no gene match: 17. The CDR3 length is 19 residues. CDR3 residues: CASSLIFSGSPMVGYEQYF. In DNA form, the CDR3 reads TGTGCCAGCAGCTTAATCTTTAGCGGGAGTCCAATGGTGGGCTACGAGCAGTACTTC.

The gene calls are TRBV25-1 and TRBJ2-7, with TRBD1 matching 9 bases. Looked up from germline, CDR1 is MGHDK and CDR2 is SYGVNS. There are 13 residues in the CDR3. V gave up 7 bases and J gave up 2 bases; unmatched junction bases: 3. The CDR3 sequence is CASTGQGAYEQYF. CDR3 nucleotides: TGTGCCAGCACGGGACAGGGTGCCTACGAGCAGTACTTC.

CDR3 residues: CASSIVASSSYNEQFF. DNA of the CDR3: TGTGCCAGTAGTATAGTCGCCTCGAGCTCCTACAATGAGCAGTTCTTC. V is TRBV19 and J is TRBJ2-1; D remains ambiguous. There are 16 residues in the CDR3. V was clipped by 1 base and J by 0 bases, with 10 bases between them. Looked up from germline, CDR1 is LNHDA and CDR2 is SQIVND (reference sequence).

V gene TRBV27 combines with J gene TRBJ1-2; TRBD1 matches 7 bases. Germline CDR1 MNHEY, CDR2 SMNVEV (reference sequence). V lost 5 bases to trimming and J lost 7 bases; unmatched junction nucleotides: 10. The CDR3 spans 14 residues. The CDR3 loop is CASSPTVGTVGYTF. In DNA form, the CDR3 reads TGTGCCAGCAGTCCGACTGTCGGGACAGTTGGCTACACCTTC.

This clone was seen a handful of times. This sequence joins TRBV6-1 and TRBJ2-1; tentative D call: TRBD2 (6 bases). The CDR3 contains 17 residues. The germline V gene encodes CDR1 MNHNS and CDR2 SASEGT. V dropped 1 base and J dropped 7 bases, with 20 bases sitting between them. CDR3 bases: TGTGCCAGCAGTGAAGTTCCGGGACTTACTACGGGGAATGAGCAGTTCTTC. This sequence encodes CASSEVPGLTTGNEQFF.

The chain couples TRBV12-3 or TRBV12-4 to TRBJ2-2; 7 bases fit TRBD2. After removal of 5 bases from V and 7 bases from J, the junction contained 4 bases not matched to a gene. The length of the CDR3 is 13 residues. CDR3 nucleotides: TGTGCCAGCAGTGGGAGGGGAGGCGGGGAGCTGTTTTTT. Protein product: CASSGRGGGELFF.

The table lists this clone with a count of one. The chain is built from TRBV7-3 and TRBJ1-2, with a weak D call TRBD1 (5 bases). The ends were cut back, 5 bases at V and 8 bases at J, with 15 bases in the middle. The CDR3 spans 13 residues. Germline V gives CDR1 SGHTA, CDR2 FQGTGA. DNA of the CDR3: TGTGCCAGCAGCCCCGGGGGGTCGGGCGGCTACACCTTC. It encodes CASSPGGSGGYTF.

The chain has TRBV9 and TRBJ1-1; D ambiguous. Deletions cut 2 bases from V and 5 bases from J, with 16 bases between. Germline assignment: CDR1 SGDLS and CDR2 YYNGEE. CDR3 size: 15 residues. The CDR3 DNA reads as TGTGCCAGCAGCGTGTCCGAGATGCGGAGGACTGAAGCTTTCTTT. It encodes CASSVSEMRRTEAFF.

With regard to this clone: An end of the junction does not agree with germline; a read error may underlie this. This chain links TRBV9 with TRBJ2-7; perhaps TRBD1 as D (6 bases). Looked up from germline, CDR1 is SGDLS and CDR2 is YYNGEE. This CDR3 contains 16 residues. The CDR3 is CASSLAGDTHSSEQYF. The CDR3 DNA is TGTGCCAGCAGCCTCGCAGGGGACACACACTCCTCCGAGCAGTACTTC.

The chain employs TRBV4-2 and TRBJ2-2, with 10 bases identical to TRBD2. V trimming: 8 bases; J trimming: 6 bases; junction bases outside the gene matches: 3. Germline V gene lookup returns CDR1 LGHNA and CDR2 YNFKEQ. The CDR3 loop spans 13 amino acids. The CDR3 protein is CASSSGRAGELFF. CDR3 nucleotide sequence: TGTGCCAGCTCAAGCGGGAGGGCCGGGGAGCTGTTTTTT.

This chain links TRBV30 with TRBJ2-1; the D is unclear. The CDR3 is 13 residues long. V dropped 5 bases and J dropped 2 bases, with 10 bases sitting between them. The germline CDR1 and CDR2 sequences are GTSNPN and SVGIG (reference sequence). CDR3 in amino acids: CAWALQTYNEQFF. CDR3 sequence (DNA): TGTGCCTGGGCACTACAAACCTACAATGAGCAGTTCTTC.

CDR3 nucleotide sequence: TGTGCCAGCCTCCTAACCGGGACAGGTGACGGCTACACCTTC. Its protein product is CASLLTGTGDGYTF. The chain joins TRBV5-5 to TRBJ1-2; 8 nucleotides align to TRBD1. The V gene end was trimmed by 7 bases and the J gene end by 8 bases; junction bases not matched to a gene: 13. Germline V gives CDR1 SGHKS, CDR2 YYEKEE (reference sequence). The CDR3 length is 14 residues.

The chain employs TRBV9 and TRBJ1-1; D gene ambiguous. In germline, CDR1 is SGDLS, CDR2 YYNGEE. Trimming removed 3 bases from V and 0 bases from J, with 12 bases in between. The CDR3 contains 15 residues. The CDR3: CASSGIDTMNTEAFF. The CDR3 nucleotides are TGTGCCAGCAGCGGTATAGACACCATGAACACTGAAGCTTTCTTT. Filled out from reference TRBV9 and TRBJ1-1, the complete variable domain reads DSGVTQTPKHLITATGQRVTLRCSPRSGDLSVYWYQQSLDQGLQFLIQYYNGEERAKGNILERFSAQQFPDLHSELNLSSLELGDSALYFCASSGIDTMNTEAFFGQGTRLTVV.

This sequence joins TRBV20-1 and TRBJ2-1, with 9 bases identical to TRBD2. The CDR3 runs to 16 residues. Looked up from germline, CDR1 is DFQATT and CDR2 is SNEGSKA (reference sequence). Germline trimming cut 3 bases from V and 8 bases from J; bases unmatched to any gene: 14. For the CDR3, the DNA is TGCAGTGCTAGTCCCCTTAGCGGGAGTGGTAGGGATGAGCAGTTCTTC. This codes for CSASPLSGSGRDEQFF.

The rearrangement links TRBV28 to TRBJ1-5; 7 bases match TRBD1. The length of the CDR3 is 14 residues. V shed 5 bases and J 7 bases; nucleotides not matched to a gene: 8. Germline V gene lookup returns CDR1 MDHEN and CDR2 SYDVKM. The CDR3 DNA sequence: TGTGCCAGCAGTCCCCGGGACAGTGGGCAGCCCCAGCATTTT. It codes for CASSPRDSGQPQHF. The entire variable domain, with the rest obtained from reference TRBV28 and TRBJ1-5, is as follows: DVKVTQSSRYLVKRTGEKVFLECVQDMDHENMFWYRQDPGLGLRLIYFSYDVKMKEKGDIPEGYSVSREKKERFSLILESASTNQTSMYLCASSPRDSGQPQHFGDGTRLSIL.

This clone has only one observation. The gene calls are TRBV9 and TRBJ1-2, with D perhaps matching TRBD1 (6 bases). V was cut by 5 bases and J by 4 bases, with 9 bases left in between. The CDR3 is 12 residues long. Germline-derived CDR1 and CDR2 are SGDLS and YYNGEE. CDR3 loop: CASRAGAYGYTF. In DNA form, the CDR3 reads TGTGCCAGCAGGGCGGGGGCCTATGGCTACACCTTC.

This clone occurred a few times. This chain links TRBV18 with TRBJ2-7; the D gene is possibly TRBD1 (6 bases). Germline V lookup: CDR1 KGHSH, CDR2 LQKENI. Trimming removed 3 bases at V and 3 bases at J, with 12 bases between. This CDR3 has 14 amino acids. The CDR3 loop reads CASSPGGHYYEQYF. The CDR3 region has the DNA TGTGCCAGCTCACCTGGGGGACATTACTACGAGCAGTACTTC.

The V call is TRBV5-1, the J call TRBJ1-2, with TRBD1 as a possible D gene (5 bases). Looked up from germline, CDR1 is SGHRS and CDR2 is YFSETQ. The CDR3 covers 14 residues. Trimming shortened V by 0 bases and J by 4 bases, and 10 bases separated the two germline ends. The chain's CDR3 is CASSLGGQSYGYTF. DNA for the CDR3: TGCGCCAGCAGCTTGGGAGGACAATCCTATGGCTACACCTTC.

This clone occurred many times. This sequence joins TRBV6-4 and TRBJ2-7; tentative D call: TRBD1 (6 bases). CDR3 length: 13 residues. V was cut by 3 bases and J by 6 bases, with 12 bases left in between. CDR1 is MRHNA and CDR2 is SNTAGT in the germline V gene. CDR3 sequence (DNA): TGTGCCAGCAGTGAGGGGGCGCAGTCCGAGCAGTACTTC. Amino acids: CASSEGAQSEQYF.

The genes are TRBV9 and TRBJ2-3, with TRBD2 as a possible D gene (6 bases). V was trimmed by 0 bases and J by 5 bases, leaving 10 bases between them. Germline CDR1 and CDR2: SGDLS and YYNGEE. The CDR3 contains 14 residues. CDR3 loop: CASSVGGIGDTQYF. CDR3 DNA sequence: TGTGCCAGCAGCGTAGGCGGGATTGGAGATACGCAGTATTTT.

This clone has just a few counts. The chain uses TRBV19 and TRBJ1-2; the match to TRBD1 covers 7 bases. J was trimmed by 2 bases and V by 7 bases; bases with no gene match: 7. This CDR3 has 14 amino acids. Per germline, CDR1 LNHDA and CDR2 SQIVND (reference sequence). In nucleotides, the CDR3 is TGTGCCAGTATCAAGACAGGGAGGAACTATGGCTACACCTTC. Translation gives CASIKTGRNYGYTF.